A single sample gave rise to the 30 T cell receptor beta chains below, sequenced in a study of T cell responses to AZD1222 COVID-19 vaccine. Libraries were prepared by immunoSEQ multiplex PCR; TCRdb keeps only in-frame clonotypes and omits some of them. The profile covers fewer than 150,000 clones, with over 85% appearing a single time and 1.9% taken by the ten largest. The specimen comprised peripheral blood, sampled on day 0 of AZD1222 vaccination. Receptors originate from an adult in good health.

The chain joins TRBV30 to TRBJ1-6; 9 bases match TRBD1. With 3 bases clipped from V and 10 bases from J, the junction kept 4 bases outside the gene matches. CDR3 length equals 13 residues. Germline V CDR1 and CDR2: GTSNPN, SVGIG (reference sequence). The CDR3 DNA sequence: TGTGCCTGGAGGGGACAGGGAAAATCACCCCTCCACTTT. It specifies CAWRGQGKSPLHF.

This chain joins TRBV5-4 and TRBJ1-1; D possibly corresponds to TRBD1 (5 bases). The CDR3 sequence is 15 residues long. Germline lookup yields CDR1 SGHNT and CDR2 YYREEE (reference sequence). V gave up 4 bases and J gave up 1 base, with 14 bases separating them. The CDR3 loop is CASSPRDWPNTEAFF. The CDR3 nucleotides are TGTGCCAGCAGCCCTCGGGACTGGCCGAACACTGAAGCTTTCTTT.

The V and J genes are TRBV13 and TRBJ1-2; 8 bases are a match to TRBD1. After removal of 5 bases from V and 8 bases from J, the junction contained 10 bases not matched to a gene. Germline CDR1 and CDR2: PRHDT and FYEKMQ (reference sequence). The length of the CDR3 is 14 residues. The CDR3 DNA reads TGTGCCAGCAGCGCGAGGACAGGGTATGAAGGCTACACCTTC. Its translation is CASSARTGYEGYTF. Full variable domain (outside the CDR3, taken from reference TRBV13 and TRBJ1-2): AAGVIQSPRHLIKEKRETATLKCYPIPRHDTVYWYQQGPGQDPQFLISFYEKMQSDKGSIPDRFSAQQFSDYHSELNMSSLELGDSALYFCASSARTGYEGYTFGSGTRLTVV.

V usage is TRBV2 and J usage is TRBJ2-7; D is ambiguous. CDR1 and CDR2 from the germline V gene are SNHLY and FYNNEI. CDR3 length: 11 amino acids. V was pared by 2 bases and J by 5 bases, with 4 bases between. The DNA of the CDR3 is TGTGCCAGCAGTGAACTGGACGAGCAGTACTTC. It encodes CASSELDEQYF.

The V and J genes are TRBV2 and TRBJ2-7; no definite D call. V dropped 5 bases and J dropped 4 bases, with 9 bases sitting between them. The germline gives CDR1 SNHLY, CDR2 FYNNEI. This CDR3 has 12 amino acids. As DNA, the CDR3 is TGTGCCAGCAGTCCAGCCTTTTACGAGCAGTACTTC. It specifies CASSPAFYEQYF.

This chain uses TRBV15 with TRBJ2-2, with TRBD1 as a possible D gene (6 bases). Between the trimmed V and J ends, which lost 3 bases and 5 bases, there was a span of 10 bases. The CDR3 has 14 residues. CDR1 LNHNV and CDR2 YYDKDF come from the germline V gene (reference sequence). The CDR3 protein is CATSSGQLTGELFF. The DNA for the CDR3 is TGTGCCACCAGCAGTGGACAGCTTACCGGGGAGCTGTTTTTT.

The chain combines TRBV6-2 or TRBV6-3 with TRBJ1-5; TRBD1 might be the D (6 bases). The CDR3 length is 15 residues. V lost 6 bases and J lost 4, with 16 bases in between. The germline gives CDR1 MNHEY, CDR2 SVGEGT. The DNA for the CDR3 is TGTGCCAGCAGCTCCACCCCGGACAGTAATCAGCCCCAGCATTTT. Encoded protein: CASSSTPDSNQPQHF.

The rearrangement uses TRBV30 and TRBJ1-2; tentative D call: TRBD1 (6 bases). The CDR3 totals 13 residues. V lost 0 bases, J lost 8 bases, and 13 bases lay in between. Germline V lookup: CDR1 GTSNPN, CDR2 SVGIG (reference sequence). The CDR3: CAWSVEGVEGYTF. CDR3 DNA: TGTGCCTGGAGTGTTGAGGGGGTGGAAGGCTACACCTTC.

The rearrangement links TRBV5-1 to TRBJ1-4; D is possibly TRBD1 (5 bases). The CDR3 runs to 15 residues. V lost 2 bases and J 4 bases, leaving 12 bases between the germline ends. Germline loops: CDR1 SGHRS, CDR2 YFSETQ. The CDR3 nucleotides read TGCGCCAGCAGCTTTTTGACAGCGGATAATGAAAAACTGTTTTTT. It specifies CASSFLTADNEKLFF.

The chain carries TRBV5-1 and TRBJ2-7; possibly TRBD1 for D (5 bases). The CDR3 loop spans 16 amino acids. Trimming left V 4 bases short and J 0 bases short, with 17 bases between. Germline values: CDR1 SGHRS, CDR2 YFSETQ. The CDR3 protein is CASSPRNQGYSYEQYF. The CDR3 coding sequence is TGCGCCAGCAGCCCTAGGAATCAGGGTTACTCCTACGAGCAGTACTTC.

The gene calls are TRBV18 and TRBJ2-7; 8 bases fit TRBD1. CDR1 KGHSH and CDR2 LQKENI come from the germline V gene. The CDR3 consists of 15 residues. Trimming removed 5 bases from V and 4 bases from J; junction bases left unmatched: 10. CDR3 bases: TGTGCCAGCTCATCACGGACAGGGATCTGGTACGAGCAGTACTTC. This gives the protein CASSSRTGIWYEQYF. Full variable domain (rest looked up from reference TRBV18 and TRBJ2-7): NAGVMQNPRHLVRRRGQEARLRCSPMKGHSHVYWYRQLPEEGLKFMVYLQKENIIDESGMPKERFSAEFPKEGPSILRIQQVVRGDSAAYFCASSSRTGIWYEQYFGPGTRLTVT.

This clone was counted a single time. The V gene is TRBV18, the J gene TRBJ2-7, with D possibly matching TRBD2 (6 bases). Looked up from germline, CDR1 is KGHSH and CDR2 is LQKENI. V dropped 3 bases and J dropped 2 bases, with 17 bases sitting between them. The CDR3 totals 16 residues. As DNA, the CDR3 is TGTGCCAGCTCACCGGGGGGTCGACAGACCCCCTACGAGCAGTACTTC. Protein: CASSPGGRQTPYEQYF.

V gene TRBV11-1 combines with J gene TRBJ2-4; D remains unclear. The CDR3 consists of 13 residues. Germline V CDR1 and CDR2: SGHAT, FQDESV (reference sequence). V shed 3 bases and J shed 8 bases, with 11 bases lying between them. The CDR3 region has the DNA TGTGCCAGCAGCTTTACAAGTTCTCACATTCAGTACTTC. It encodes CASSFTSSHIQYF.

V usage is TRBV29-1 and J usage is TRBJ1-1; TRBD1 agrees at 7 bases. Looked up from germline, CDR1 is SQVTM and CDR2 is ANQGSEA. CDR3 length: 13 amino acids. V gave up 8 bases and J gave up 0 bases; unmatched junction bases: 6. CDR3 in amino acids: CSTGTVMNTEAFF. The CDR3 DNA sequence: TGCAGCACTGGGACAGTCATGAACACTGAAGCTTTCTTT. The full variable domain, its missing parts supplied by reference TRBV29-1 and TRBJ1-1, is SAVISQKPSRDICQRGTSLTIQCQVDSQVTMMFWYRQQPGQSLTLIATANQGSEATYESGFVIDKFPISRPNLTFSTLTVSNMSPEDSSIYLCSTGTVMNTEAFFGQGTRLTVV.

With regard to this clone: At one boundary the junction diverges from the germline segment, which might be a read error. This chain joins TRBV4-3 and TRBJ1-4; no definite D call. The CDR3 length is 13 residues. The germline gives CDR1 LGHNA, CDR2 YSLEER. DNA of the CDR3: TGCGCCAGCAGCGAAGACACGGCCCAAAAACTGTTTTTT. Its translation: CASSEDTAQKLFF.

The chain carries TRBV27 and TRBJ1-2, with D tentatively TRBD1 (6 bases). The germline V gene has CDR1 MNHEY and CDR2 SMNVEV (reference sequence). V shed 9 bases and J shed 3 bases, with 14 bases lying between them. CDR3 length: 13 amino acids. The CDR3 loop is CASGGASHYGYTF. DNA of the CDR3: TGTGCCAGTGGGGGGGCCAGCCACTATGGCTACACCTTC.

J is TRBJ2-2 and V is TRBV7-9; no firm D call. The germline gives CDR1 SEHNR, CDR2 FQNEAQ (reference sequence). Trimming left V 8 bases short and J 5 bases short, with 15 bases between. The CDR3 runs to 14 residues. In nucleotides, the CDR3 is TGTGCCAGCCTCCCGAGTGTCGTTACCGGGGAGCTGTTTTTT. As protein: CASLPSVVTGELFF.

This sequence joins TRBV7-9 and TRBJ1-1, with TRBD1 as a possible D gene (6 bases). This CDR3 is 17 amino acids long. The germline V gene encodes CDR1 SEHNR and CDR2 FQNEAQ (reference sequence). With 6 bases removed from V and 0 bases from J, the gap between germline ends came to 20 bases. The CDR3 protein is CASRPETGFLVNTEAFF. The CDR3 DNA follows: TGTGCCAGCAGGCCAGAGACAGGTTTCTTAGTGAACACTGAAGCTTTCTTT. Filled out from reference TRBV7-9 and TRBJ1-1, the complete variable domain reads DTGVSQNPRHKITKRGQNVTFRCDPISEHNRLYWYRQTLGQGPEFLTYFQNEAQLEKSRLLSDRFSAERPKGSFSTLEIQRTEQGDSAMYLCASRPETGFLVNTEAFFGQGTRLTVV.

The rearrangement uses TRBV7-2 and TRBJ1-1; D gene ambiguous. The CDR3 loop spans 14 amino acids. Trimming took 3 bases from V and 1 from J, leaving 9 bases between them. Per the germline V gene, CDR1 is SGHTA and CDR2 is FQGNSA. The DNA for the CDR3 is TGTGCCAGCAGCTTTAGGCAGCAGAACACTGAAGCTTTCTTT. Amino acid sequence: CASSFRQQNTEAFF.

DNA for the CDR3: TGTGCCAGCAGCCAAGATCAGGGCACCTACGAGCAGTACTTC. Protein sequence: CASSQDQGTYEQYF. The gene calls are TRBV3-1 (or the pseudogene TRBV3-2) and TRBJ2-7; D is possibly TRBD1 (5 bases). Trimming shortened V by 0 bases and J by 2 bases, and 8 bases separated the two germline ends. The CDR3 spans 14 residues. Per the germline V gene, CDR1 is LGHDT and CDR2 is YNNKEL (reference sequence).

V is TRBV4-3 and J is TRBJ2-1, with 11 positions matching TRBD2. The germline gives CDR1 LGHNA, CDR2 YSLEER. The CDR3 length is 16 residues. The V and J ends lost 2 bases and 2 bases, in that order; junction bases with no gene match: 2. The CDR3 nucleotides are TGCGCCAGCAGCCAAAATAGCGGGGGGGCCTACAATGAGCAGTTCTTC. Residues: CASSQNSGGAYNEQFF.

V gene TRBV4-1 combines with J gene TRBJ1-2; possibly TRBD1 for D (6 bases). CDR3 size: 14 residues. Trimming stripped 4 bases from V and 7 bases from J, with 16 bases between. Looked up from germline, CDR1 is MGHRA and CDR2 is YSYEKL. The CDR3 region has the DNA TGCGCCAGCAGCCCCCTAAGTGGGGGCAGTGGCTACACCTTC. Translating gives CASSPLSGGSGYTF.

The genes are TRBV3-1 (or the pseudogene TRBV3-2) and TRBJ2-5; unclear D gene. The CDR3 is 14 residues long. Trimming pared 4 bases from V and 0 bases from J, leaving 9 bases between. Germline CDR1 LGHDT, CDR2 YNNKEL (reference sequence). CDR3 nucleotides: TGTGCCAGCAGCCTCGGGTCGGACCAAGAGACCCAGTACTTC. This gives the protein CASSLGSDQETQYF.

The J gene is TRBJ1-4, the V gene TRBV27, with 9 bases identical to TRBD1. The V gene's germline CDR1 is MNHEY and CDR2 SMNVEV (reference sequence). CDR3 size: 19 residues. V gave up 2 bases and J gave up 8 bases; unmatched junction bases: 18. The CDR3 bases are TGTGCCAGCAGTTTACGTTTCGGGGACAGGGTTATTTCCAGGGAAAAACTGTTTTTT. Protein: CASSLRFGDRVISREKLFF.

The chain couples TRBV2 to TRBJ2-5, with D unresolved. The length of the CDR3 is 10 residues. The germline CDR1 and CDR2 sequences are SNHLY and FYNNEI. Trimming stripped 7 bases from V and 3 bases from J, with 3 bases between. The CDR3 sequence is CASMKETQYF. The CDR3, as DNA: TGTGCCAGCATGAAAGAGACCCAGTACTTC.

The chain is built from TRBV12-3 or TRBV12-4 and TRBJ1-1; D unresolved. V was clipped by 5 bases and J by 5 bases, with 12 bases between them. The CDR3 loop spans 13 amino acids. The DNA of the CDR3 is TGTGCCAGCAGTCCCGCGGTTGGAACTGAAGCTTTCTTT. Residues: CASSPAVGTEAFF.

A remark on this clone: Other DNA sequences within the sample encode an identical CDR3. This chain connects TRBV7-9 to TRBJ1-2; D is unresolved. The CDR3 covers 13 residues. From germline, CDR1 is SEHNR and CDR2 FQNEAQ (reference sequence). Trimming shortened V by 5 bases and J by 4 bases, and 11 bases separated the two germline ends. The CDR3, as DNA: TGTGCCAGCAGCCTCGGGTCTCTCTATGGCTACACCTTC. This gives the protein CASSLGSLYGYTF.

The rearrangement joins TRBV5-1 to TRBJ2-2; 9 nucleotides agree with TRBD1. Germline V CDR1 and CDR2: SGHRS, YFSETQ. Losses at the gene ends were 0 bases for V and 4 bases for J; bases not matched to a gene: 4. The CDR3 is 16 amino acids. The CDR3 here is CASSLGGQGFTGELFF. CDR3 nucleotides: TGCGCCAGCAGCTTGGGGGGACAGGGATTCACCGGGGAGCTGTTTTTT.

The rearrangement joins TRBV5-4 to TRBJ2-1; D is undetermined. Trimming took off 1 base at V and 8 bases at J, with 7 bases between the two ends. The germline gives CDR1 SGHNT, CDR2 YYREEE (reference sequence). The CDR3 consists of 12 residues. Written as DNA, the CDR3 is TGTGCCAGCAGCTTGACTGTGGATGAGCAGTTCTTC. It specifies CASSLTVDEQFF.

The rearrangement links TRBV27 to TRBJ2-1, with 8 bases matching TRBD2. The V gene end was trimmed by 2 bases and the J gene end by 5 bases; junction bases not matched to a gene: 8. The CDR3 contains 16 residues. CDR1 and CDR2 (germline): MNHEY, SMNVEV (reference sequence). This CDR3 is CASSLSRTSLDNEQFF. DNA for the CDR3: TGTGCCAGCAGTTTAAGCAGGACTAGCTTGGACAATGAGCAGTTCTTC.